The 15 T cell receptor beta chains reported below all come from one sample, sequenced in a study of T and B cells in COVID-19 patients. TRB rearrangements were amplified by multiplex PCR with BIOMED2 TRB-A/B primers. TCRdb re-called the multiplex PCR reads with MiXCR, one entry per CDR3 protein. The data contain approximately 11,000 distinct CDR3 sequences, 30% of them seen just once; the ten biggest clones take up under 30%. Each TRB amplification used about 220-500 ng of genomic DNA from blood. Material for sequencing was blood. The receptors here all came from a human donor who had recovered from COVID-19.

This clonotype is judged medium-sized (0.01 to 0.1%). The chain employs TRBV19 and TRBJ1-3; 9 bases line up with TRBD1. This CDR3 is 15 amino acids long. CDR1 is LNHDA, CDR2 SQIVND, per germline (reference sequence). The J segment lost 4 bases and the V segment lost 3 bases, leaving 4 bases of the junction unmatched. Here the CDR3 DNA reads TGTGCCAGTAGTATGGGACAGGGAGGAGGAAACACCATATATTTT. It specifies CASSMGQGGGNTIYF.

This clonotype was detected ten times or more. The chain recombines TRBV18 with TRBJ2-2; 8 bases are a match to TRBD2. Trimming removed 5 bases from V and 0 bases from J; junction bases left unmatched: 5. The germline V gene has CDR1 KGHSH and CDR2 LQKENI. This CDR3 has 16 amino acids. CDR3 nucleotide sequence: TGTGCCAGCTCAGGCCTAGCGGGCTCGAACACCGGGGAGCTGTTTTTT. This sequence encodes CASSGLAGSNTGELFF.

This clonotype was seen a few times. The chain links TRBV6-2 or TRBV6-3 to TRBJ2-6, with D possibly matching TRBD2 (5 bases). The V and J ends lost 1 base and 0 bases respectively, with 10 bases between them. In germline, CDR1 is MNHEY, CDR2 SVGEGT. The CDR3 runs to 17 residues. CDR3 DNA: TGTGCCAGCAGTTACTTGCGCGGGCGCTCTGGGGCCAACGTCCTGACTTTC. Translation gives CASSYLRGRSGANVLTF.

This clonotype has just a few counts. This chain joins TRBV29-1 and TRBJ1-2, with TRBD1 as a possible D gene (5 bases). The CDR3 contains 15 residues. With 4 bases removed from V and 5 bases from J, the gap between germline ends came to 20 bases. Germline lookup yields CDR1 SQVTM and CDR2 ANQGSEA. CDR3 loop: CSVGVSGGLRYGYTF. CDR3 nucleotides: TGCAGCGTTGGGGTTTCGGGGGGTTTAAGATATGGCTACACCTTC. Looking up the rest from reference TRBV29-1 and TRBJ1-2 gives the full variable domain: SAVISQKPSRDICQRGTSLTIQCQVDSQVTMMFWYRQQPGQSLTLIATANQGSEATYESGFVIDKFPISRPNLTFSTLTVSNMSPEDSSIYLCSVGVSGGLRYGYTFGSGTRLTVV.

This clonotype was detected a few times. CDR3: CAWSVRRGDTQYF. CDR3 bases: TGTGCCTGGAGTGTACGCAGGGGAGATACGCAGTATTTT. J is TRBJ2-3 and V is TRBV30; D might be TRBD1 (6 bases). This CDR3 is built from 13 residues. CDR1 is GTSNPN and CDR2 is SVGIG in the germline V gene (reference sequence). The V and J ends lost 0 bases and 5 bases respectively, with 9 bases between them.

The chain uses TRBV20-1 and TRBJ2-3, with 12 bases identical to TRBD2. Germline values: CDR1 DFQATT, CDR2 SNEGSKA (reference sequence). This CDR3 contains 14 residues. The J segment lost 7 bases and the V segment lost 6 bases, leaving 8 bases of the junction unmatched. The CDR3 spells CSAPTSGRLNTQYF. For the CDR3, the DNA is TGCAGTGCACCGACTAGCGGGAGATTGAATACGCAGTATTTT.

This chain uses TRBV5-4 with TRBJ1-2, with no clear D. V was shortened by 0 bases and J by 7 bases, with 13 bases between the two germline ends. Looked up from germline, CDR1 is SGHNT and CDR2 is YYREEE (reference sequence). This CDR3 has 14 residues. CDR3 amino acids: CASSLETVRIGYTF. As DNA, the CDR3 is TGTGCCAGCAGCTTGGAGACGGTCAGGATTGGCTACACCTTC.

This clonotype showed up just a few times. The J gene is TRBJ1-6, the V gene TRBV12-3 or TRBV12-4; 7 bases are a match to TRBD1. The junction had 4 bases not matched to a gene; V was cut back by 7 bases and J by 4 bases. The CDR3 covers 14 residues. CDR3 nucleotides: TGTGCCAGCATCGAGACAGGGTATAATTCACCCCTCCACTTT. It encodes CASIETGYNSPLHF.

This clonotype is termed medium-sized. This chain uses TRBV11-1 with TRBJ2-1, with 7 bases lining up with TRBD2. This CDR3 region has 14 residues. The V gene's germline CDR1 is SGHAT and CDR2 FQDESV (reference sequence). V lost 1 base and J lost 9; bases outside the gene matches: 6. The CDR3 protein is CASSLGEASGEQFF. The CDR3 DNA follows: TGTGCCAGCAGCTTAGGGGAGGCTAGCGGTGAGCAGTTCTTC.

This clonotype was recorded many times. V and J are TRBV13 and TRBJ2-1; D remains ambiguous. The CDR3 has 11 amino acids. Trimming removed 2 bases at V and 8 bases at J, with 4 bases between. Germline-derived CDR1 and CDR2 are PRHDT and FYEKMQ (reference sequence). Here the CDR3 DNA reads TGTGCCAGCAGCTTACGATATGAGCAGTTCTTC. Translation gives CASSLRYEQFF.

The sample holds a few counts of this clonotype. The chain combines TRBV6-5 with TRBJ1-6; TRBD1 matches at 7 bases. The trim removed 1 base at V and 6 bases at J, leaving 3 bases unmatched. Per germline, CDR1 MNHEY and CDR2 SVGAGI. The CDR3 has 15 residues. For the CDR3, the DNA is TGTGCCAGCAGTTACTGGGACAGCCCTAATTCACCCCTCCACTTT. Protein sequence: CASSYWDSPNSPLHF.

The rearrangement joins TRBV6-6 to TRBJ1-6, with D possibly TRBD1 on 5 matching bases. Germline CDR1 and CDR2: MNHNY and SVGAGI (reference sequence). Trimming left V 8 bases short and J 6 bases short, with 11 bases between. This CDR3 is 13 amino acids long. The CDR3 sequence is CASAGNGNSPLHF. The CDR3 DNA reads as TGTGCCAGCGCAGGGAACGGTAATTCACCCCTCCACTTT.

The chain links TRBV6-2 or TRBV6-3 to TRBJ2-3; D gene unclear. The germline V and J ends were trimmed by 0 bases and 2 bases, with 9 bases remaining between them. Per germline, CDR1 MNHEY and CDR2 SVGEGT. CDR3 length: 15 amino acids. The CDR3 nucleotides read TGTGCCAGCAGTTACTCGGCTGGGGACACAGATACGCAGTATTTT. This encodes CASSYSAGDTDTQYF.

Of note for this clonotype: One end of the junction is discordant with germline, which a read error may explain. The V and J genes are TRBV6-2 or TRBV6-3 and TRBJ2-2; 7 nucleotides align to TRBD2. Germline V gene sequence: CDR1 MNHEY, CDR2 SVGEGT. The CDR3 consists of 16 residues. The CDR3 bases are TGTGCCAGCAGTTCTCGACTAGCAAGCGCCACCGGGGAGCTGGTTTTT. It translates to CASSSRLASATGELVF.

The J gene is TRBJ2-1, the V gene TRBV11-1, with 10 bases that match TRBD2. This CDR3 region has 16 residues. Trimming took 5 bases from V and 3 from J; bases not matched to a gene: 7. The V gene's germline CDR1 is SGHAT and CDR2 FQDESV (reference sequence). The CDR3 is CASSPQGLASYNEQFF. CDR3 bases: TGTGCCAGCAGCCCCCAGGGACTAGCGAGCTACAATGAGCAGTTCTTC.